The clone carrying this TCR beta chain occurred a few times. The data originate from a study of patients and donors after allogeneic stem cell transplantation. TCRdb processed the RT-PCR reads anew with MiXCR; each CDR3 protein has one entry. The sample records roughly 880,000 distinct CDR3 sequences, approximately 19% being singletons. CDR1 and CDR2 from the germline V gene are SQVTM and ANQGSEA. The V end was cut by 6 bases, the J end by 0 bases, with 17 bases between. The CDR3 has 15 residues. The sample consisted of blood, either unsorted or a sorted T cell fraction (not recorded which). This clonotype was obtained from a human donor who was either an allogeneic HSCT recipient or a stem cell or donor lymphocyte infusion donor (not recorded which). It is not recorded whose cells these are; they may come from a transplant donor. This rearrangement joins TRBV29-1 to TRBJ1-1; unclear D gene. The CDR3 protein is CSVDASRRLNTEAFF. The CDR3 DNA sequence: TGCAGCGTCGATGCTTCAAGACGGCTGAACACTGAAGCTTTCTTT.